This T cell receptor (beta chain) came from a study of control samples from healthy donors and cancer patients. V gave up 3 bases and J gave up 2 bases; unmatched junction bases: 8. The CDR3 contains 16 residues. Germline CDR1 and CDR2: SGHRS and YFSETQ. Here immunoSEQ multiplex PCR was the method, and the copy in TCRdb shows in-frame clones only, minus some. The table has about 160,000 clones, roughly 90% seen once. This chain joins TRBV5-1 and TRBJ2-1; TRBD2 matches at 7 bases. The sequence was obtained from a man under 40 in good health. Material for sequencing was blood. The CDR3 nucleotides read TGCGCCAGCAGCTCCTTACCCGGGACTACCTACAATGAGCAGTTCTTC. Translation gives CASSSLPGTTYNEQFF.